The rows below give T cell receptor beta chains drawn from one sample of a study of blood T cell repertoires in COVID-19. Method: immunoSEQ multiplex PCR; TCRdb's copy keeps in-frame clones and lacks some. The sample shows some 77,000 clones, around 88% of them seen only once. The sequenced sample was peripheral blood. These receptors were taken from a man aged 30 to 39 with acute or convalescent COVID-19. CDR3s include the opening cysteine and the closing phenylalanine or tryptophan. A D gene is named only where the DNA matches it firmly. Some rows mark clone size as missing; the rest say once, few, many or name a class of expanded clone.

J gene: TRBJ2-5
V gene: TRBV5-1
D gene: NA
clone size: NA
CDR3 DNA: TGCGCCAGCACTAGGTCGGGTTCCTCGGGGGAGACCCAGTACTTC
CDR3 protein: CASTRSGSSGETQYF

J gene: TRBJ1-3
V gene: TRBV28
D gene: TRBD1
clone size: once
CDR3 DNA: TGTGCCAGCAGGCCGACAGGGGCTGGAAACACCATATATTTT
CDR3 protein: CASRPTGAGNTIYF

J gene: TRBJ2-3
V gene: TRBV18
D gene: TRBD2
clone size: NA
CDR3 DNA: TGTGCCAGCTCATCTAGCGGGAGGGTCGATACGCAGTATTTT
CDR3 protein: CASSSSGRVDTQYF

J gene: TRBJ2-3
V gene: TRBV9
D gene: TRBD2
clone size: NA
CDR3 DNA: TGTGCCAGCAGCCCCCCTAGCGGGGGATTTACAGATACGCAGTATTTT
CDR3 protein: CASSPPSGGFTDTQYF

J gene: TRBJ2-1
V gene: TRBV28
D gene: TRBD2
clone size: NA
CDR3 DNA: TGTGCCAGCAGTGAATCTAGCGGACACAATGAGCAGTTCTTC
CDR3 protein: CASSESSGHNEQFF

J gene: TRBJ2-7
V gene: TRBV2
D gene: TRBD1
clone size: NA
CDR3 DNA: TGTGCCGGACAGGGGGGGCGGAAAGCCTACGAGCAGTACTTC
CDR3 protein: CAGQGGRKAYEQYF

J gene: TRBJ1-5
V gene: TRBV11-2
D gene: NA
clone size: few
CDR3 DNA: TGTGCCAGCAGCTTAGTAGGCAGGGGAGATCAGCCCCAGCATTTT
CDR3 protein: CASSLVGRGDQPQHF

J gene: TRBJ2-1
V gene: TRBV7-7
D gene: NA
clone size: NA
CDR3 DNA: TGTGCCAGCAGCATCCTCGGGGGGCAGGATGAGCAGTTCTTC
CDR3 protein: CASSILGGQDEQFF

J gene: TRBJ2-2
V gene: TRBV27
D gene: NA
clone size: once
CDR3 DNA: TGTGCCAGCACCCCCACAGTCTCCGGGGAGCTGTTTTTT
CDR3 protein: CASTPTVSGELFF

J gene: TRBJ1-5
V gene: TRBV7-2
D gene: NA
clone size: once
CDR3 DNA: TGTGCCAGCAGCTTAGAACAATTCAATCAGCCCCAGCATTTT
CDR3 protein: CASSLEQFNQPQHF

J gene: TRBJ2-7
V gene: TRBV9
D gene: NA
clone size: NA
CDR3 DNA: TGTGCCAGCAGCGTTGGGGCTAGCGAACGGGTTCGGTCGAGCGAGCAGTACTTC
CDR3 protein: CASSVGASERVRSSEQYF

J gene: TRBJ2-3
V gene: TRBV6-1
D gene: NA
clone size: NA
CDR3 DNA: TGTGCCAGCAGTGATAGCGTCCCTGCTAGCACAGATACGCAGTATTTT
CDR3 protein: CASSDSVPASTDTQYF

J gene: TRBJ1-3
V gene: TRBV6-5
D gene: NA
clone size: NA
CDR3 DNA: TGTGCCAGCAGTTCTAGTTCCACCTCTGGAAACACCATATATTTT
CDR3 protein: CASSSSSTSGNTIYF

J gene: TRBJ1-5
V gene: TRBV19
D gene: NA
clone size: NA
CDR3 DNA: TGTGCCAGTAGTTCGAGGTGGTTTTTTAGCAATCAGCCCCAGCATTTT
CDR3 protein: CASSSRWFFSNQPQHF

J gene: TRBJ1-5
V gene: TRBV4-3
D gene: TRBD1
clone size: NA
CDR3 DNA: TGCGCCAGCAGCCTTCGACAGGGGGCAGATCAGCCCCAGCATTTT
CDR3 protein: CASSLRQGADQPQHF

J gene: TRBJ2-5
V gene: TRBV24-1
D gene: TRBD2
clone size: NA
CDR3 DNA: TGTGCCACCAGAGCTTTAGCGGGATCGCACAAAGAGACCCAGTACTTC
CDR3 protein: CATRALAGSHKETQYF

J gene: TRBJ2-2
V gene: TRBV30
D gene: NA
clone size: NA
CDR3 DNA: TGTGCCTTGACTAGTTCCACCGGGGAGCTGTTTTTT
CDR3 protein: CALTSSTGELFF

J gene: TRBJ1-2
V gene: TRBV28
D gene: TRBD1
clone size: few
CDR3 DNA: TGTGCCATCAGGGGGAGCATGAACTATGGCTACACCTTC
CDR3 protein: CAIRGSMNYGYTF

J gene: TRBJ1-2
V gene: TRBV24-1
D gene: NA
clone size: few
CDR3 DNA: TGTGCCACCAGTGTGTCACAGAACTATGGCTACACCTTC
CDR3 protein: CATSVSQNYGYTF

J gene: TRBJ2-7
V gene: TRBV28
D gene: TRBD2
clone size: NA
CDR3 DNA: TGTGCCAGCAGTTTCTATCCGGAGACAACAAGCGGGAGTGGGTCCTACGAGCAGTACTTC
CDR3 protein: CASSFYPETTSGSGSYEQYF

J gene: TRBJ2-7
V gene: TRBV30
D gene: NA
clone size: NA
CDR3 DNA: TGTGCCTGGAGTGTCGGAGGGATTACCTACGAGCAGTACTTC
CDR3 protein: CAWSVGGITYEQYF

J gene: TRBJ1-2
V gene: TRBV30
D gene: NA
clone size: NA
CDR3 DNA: TGTGCCTGGAGTGAAACAGGAGTATATAGCTACACCTTC
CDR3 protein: CAWSETGVYSYTF

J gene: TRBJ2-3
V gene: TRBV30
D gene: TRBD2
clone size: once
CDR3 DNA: TGTGCCTGGAGTCCCTCACCGGGACTAGCGGCCCCTTCAGATACGCAGTATTTT
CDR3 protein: CAWSPSPGLAAPSDTQYF

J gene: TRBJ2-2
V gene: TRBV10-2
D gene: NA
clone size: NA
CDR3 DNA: TGCGCCAGCAGTCCGTGGCACGTGAACACCGGGGAGCTGTTTTTT
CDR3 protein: CASSPWHVNTGELFF

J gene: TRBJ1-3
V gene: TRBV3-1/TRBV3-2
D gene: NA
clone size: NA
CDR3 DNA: TGTGCCAGCAGCCAGTCGGGACTTGGAAACACCATATATTTT
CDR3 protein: CASSQSGLGNTIYF

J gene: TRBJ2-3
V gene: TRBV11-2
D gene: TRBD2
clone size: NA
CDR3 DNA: TGTGCCAGCACCCAGACCAGCGGGAGCCCCACAGATACGCAGTATTTT
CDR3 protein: CASTQTSGSPTDTQYF

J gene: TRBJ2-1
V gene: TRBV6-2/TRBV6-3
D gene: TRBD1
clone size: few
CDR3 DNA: TGTGCCAGCAGTTACATCGTTTCGGACAGGGCCTACAATGAGCAGTTCTTC
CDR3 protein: CASSYIVSDRAYNEQFF

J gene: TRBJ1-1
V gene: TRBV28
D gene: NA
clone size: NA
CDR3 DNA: TGTGCCAGCAGTCTAGGACTGAAAGCTTTCTTT
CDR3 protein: CASSLGLKAFF

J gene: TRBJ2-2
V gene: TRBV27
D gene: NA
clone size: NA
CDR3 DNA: TGTGCCAGCAGTCCAATTGGGGGCGGACTCGGGGAGCTGTTTTTT
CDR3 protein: CASSPIGGGLGELFF

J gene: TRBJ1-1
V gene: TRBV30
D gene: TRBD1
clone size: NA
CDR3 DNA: TGTGCCTGGAGTGGACAGGGTCGGGCTTTCTTT
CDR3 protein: CAWSGQGRAFF

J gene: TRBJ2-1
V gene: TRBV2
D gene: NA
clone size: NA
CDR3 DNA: TGTGCCAGCAGCGGGCGGGTAATTAATGAGCAGTTCTTC
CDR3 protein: CASSGRVINEQFF

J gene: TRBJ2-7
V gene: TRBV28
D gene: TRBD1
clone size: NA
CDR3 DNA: TGTGCCAGCAGACAAAATACAGGGGGCGAGCAGTACTTC
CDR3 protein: CASRQNTGGEQYF

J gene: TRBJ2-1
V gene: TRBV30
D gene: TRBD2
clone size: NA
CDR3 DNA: TGTGCCTCCTCACTCCCGGGACTACGCCCTTACAATGAGCAGTTCTTC
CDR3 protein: CASSLPGLRPYNEQFF